Listed below are T cell receptor beta chains from one sample, sequenced in a study of blood T cell repertoires in COVID-19. Profiled with immunoSEQ multiplex PCR; TCRdb holds only in-frame clones, not every one. The repertoire holds tens of thousands of clones, with over 80% as singletons. What was sequenced was peripheral blood. The receptors originated from a man aged 65-85 years with acute or convalescent COVID-19. Each CDR3 is given with its conserved first and last residue. A D gene is named only where the DNA matches it firmly. The size of a clone is reported for some rows only, either as once, few or many, or as a class for expanded clones.

DNA	CDR3	V	size	D	J
TGTGCCAGCAGCCACTATAAAGAGACCCAGTACTTC	CASSHYKETQYF	TRBV3-1/TRBV3-2	-	-	TRBJ2-5
TGTGCCAGCAGCCCGGGACAGGGGGTGACAGATACGCAGTATTTT	CASSPGQGVTDTQYF	TRBV5-4	-	TRBD1	TRBJ2-3
TGTGCCAGCAGCTTAAGCGGGGAATTCCGCAATGAGCAGTTCTTC	CASSLSGEFRNEQFF	TRBV7-8	-	TRBD2	TRBJ2-1
TGTGCCAGCAGCTTAAATCCAGGGGGTAATTCACCCCTCCACTTT	CASSLNPGGNSPLHF	TRBV7-3	-	TRBD1	TRBJ1-6
TGTGCCAGTAGTATCCGGGACAGGGGGAATAATGAGCAGTTCTTC	CASSIRDRGNNEQFF	TRBV19	-	TRBD1	TRBJ2-1
TGTGCCAGCAGCAAGCATGGGGGCGGTCCCTACGAGCAGTACTTC	CASSKHGGGPYEQYF	TRBV6-5	-	-	TRBJ2-7
TGTGCCAGCAGGGGACTAGCGGAGAAGTTCTTC	CASRGLAEKFF	TRBV11-2	-	TRBD2	TRBJ2-1
TGTGCCAGCAGCTTGGAGGGACAGGGCCACGAGCAGTACTTC	CASSLEGQGHEQYF	TRBV5-5	-	TRBD1	TRBJ2-7
TGCGCCACCCAGACAGGGCCTAGCACAGATACGCAGTATTTT	CATQTGPSTDTQYF	TRBV5-1	-	TRBD1	TRBJ2-3
TGTGCCAGCAGCTTAGATCGTGACAGGGCTGGGGCCAACGTCCTGACTTTC	CASSLDRDRAGANVLTF	TRBV11-2	-	TRBD1	TRBJ2-6
TGTGCCACCAGCAGGGATCGGATCACGGACAGGGTTTCTCTGGAAGGCTACACCTTC	CATSRDRITDRVSLEGYTF	TRBV15	once	TRBD1	TRBJ1-2
TGTGCCAGCAGCTCTAACAGGGTCACAGATACGCAGTATTTT	CASSSNRVTDTQYF	TRBV7-9	-	-	TRBJ2-3
TGCGCCAGCAGCTCAAGACAGGGCTTCCAAGAGACCCAGTACTTC	CASSSRQGFQETQYF	TRBV5-1	once	TRBD1	TRBJ2-5
TGTGCCAGCAGCTTAAGGGACAGGGGCATCCTAGCTCAGGACACAGATACGCAGTATTTT	CASSLRDRGILAQDTDTQYF	TRBV7-6	-	TRBD1	TRBJ2-3
TGTGCCAGCAGTTTACTCACAGATACGCAGTATTTT	CASSLLTDTQYF	TRBV28	-	-	TRBJ2-3
TGTGCCAGCAGTGAATTGCCAGGGAAGACAGATACGCAGTATTTT	CASSELPGKTDTQYF	TRBV6-1	-	-	TRBJ2-3
TGTGCCAGCTCACCGAGTTCGACAGGGTCTGGAAACACCATATATTTT	CASSPSSTGSGNTIYF	TRBV18	-	TRBD1	TRBJ1-3
TGTGCCAGCAGTACCGGGACAGCCTACGAGCAGTACTTC	CASSTGTAYEQYF	TRBV2	-	TRBD1	TRBJ2-7
TGTGCCAGCAGCGGATCGACAGGGCAGACTGAAAAACTGTTTTTT	CASSGSTGQTEKLFF	TRBV5-5	-	TRBD1	TRBJ1-4
TGTGCCAGCAGCTTAATTGCCCATTCCGGGGATGAAAAACTGTTTTTT	CASSLIAHSGDEKLFF	TRBV7-6	once	-	TRBJ1-4
TGCGCCAGCAGCGGGACAGGGGGCGGAGGGTTAAACTACGAGCAGTACTTC	CASSGTGGGGLNYEQYF	TRBV10-2	once	TRBD1	TRBJ2-7
TGCGCCAGCCGACTCGGACAGGGCCCTGCCTACGAGCAGTACTTC	CASRLGQGPAYEQYF	TRBV5-1	-	TRBD1	TRBJ2-7
TGTGCCAGCAGTGCCTCCGGGGTGAAGAACCAGTTCTTC	CASSASGVKNQFF	TRBV28	once	-	TRBJ2-1
TGTGCCAGCAGCTTATCAATGGGACAAAACACTGAAGCTTTCTTT	CASSLSMGQNTEAFF	TRBV7-2	-	-	TRBJ1-1
TGTGCCAGCAGATCGTCCCGGTCGGATGGCTACACCTTC	CASRSSRSDGYTF	TRBV28	-	-	TRBJ1-2
TGTGCCAGCAGCTATCGGGGGGGGCTTGGAGATACGCAGTATTTT	CASSYRGGLGDTQYF	TRBV6-5	-	TRBD2	TRBJ2-3
TGCGCCAGCAGCCAAGTTGGTGGGCGGGGGACGGGGTCAGATACGCAGTATTTT	CASSQVGGRGTGSDTQYF	TRBV4-1	-	TRBD2	TRBJ2-3
TGTGCCAGCAGTGAAGCTCCTGGGACTAGTTATAATGAGCAGTTCTTC	CASSEAPGTSYNEQFF	TRBV2	-	TRBD2	TRBJ2-1
TGTGCCAGCGCCGCTGGAGGGCAATCGAGCTCCTACAATGAGCAGTTCTTC	CASAAGGQSSSYNEQFF	TRBV2	once	-	TRBJ2-1
TGTGCCAGCAGCCCCGGTGCGGATGAGCAGTTCTTC	CASSPGADEQFF	TRBV7-9	-	-	TRBJ2-1
TGTGCTAGTGGTTTGACTTGGACATCCCAGTACTTC	CASGLTWTSQYF	TRBV12-5	-	-	TRBJ2-5
TGTGCCAGCAGACTGTACAATGAGCAGTTCTTC	CASRLYNEQFF	TRBV3-1/TRBV3-2	-	-	TRBJ2-1
TGTGCTAGTGGTTACACAGGGACCTACGAGCAGTACTTC	CASGYTGTYEQYF	TRBV12-5	once	-	TRBJ2-7
TGTGCCAGCAGTAAAAAAGGACAGGGGAGCTCCTACGAGCAGTACTTC	CASSKKGQGSSYEQYF	TRBV27	once	TRBD1	TRBJ2-7
TGTGCCATCAGTGACAGGACTACCCACTCCTACAATGAGCAGTTCTTC	CAISDRTTHSYNEQFF	TRBV10-3	-	-	TRBJ2-1
TGTGCCAGTAGTGTCCTCAGAGAAGCTTTCTTT	CASSVLREAFF	TRBV19	-	-	TRBJ1-1
TGCGCCAGCAGCCGTTTACCCGGGAATCCCTTCCTTCGTCAGTCCTACGAGCAGTACTTC	CASSRLPGNPFLRQSYEQYF	TRBV5-1	-	-	TRBJ2-7
TGTGCCAGCAGGAGGACTAGCGGGGGCCTTTACGAGCAGTACTTC	CASRRTSGGLYEQYF	TRBV6-5	-	TRBD2	TRBJ2-7
TGTGCCAGCAGCCCTTCCGGGAGGAACATTCAGTACTTC	CASSPSGRNIQYF	TRBV5-6	once	TRBD2	TRBJ2-4
TGTGCCAGCTCACCGTCGGGACAGGTGAGCCAGCCCCAGCATTTT	CASSPSGQVSQPQHF	TRBV18	-	TRBD1	TRBJ1-5
TGTGCCAGCTCACCGGTTTCGTCTAGCGGGGCAAGTGAGCAGTTCTTC	CASSPVSSSGASEQFF	TRBV18	-	TRBD2	TRBJ2-1
TGTGCCAGCAGCAAAGAATCTAGCGGGGGGACATATTTT	CASSKESSGGTYF	TRBV21-1	few	-	TRBJ2-3
TGCGCCAGCAGTTCGACGACAGTAAACACTGAAGCTTTCTTT	CASSSTTVNTEAFF	TRBV5-1	-	-	TRBJ1-1
TGTGCCAGCAGCTTGCCCGGGGTCGGTAACTATGGCTACACCTTC	CASSLPGVGNYGYTF	TRBV5-4	-	-	TRBJ1-2
TGCGCCAGCAGCGGAGGACTAGCGGGGGTAAACACCGGGGAGCTGTTTTTT	CASSGGLAGVNTGELFF	TRBV5-1	-	TRBD2	TRBJ2-2
TGTGCCAGCAGTGAATTCGGACCCGAGGGAGGAAACACCATATATTTT	CASSEFGPEGGNTIYF	TRBV2	-	-	TRBJ1-3
TGTGCCAGCAATCAGGGGTCCTACAATGAGCAGTTCTTC	CASNQGSYNEQFF	TRBV11-2	-	-	TRBJ2-1
TGTGCCAGCTCACCACCATCAACAGGGGAGAATGAAAAACTGTTTTTT	CASSPPSTGENEKLFF	TRBV18	-	TRBD1	TRBJ1-4
TGCGCCAGCAGTGAGTTCACAGGGAGCGTAGCTTTCTTT	CASSEFTGSVAFF	TRBV10-2	-	-	TRBJ1-1
TGTGCCAGCAGCATGCAGACTAGTAGTGAGCAGTTCTTC	CASSMQTSSEQFF	TRBV9	-	-	TRBJ2-1